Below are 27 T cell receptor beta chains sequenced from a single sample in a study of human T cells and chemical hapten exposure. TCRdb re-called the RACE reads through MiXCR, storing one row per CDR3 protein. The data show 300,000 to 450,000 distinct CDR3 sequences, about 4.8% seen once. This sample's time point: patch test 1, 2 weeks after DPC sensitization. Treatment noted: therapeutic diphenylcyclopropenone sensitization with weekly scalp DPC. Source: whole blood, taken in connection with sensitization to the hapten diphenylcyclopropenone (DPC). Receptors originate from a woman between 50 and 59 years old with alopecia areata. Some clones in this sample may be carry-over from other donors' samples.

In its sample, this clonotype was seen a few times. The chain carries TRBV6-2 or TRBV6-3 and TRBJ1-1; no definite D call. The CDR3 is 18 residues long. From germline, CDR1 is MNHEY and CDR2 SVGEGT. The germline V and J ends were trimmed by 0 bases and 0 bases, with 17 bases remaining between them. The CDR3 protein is CASSYSRDHLTMNTEAFF. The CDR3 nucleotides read TGTGCCAGCAGTTACTCGAGGGATCATCTCACGATGAACACTGAAGCTTTCTTT.

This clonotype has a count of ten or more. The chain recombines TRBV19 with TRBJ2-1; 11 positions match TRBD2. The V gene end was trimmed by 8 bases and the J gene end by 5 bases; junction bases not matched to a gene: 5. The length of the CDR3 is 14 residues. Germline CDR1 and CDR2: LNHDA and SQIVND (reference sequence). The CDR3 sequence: CASSLAGVHNEQFF. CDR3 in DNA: TGTGCCAGTTCACTAGCGGGAGTCCACAATGAGCAGTTCTTC.

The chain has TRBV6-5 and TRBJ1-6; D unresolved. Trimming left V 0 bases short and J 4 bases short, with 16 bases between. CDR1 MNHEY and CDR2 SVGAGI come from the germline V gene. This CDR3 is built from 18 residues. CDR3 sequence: CASSYSIVGDRYNSPLHF. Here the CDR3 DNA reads TGTGCCAGCAGTTACTCGATAGTCGGGGATCGGTATAATTCACCCCTCCACTTT.

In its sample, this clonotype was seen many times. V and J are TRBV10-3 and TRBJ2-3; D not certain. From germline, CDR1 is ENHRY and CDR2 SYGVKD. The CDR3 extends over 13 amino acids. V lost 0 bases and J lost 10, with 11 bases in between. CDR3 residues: CAISESTAEPQYF. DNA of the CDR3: TGTGCCATCAGTGAGTCGACTGCCGAGCCGCAGTATTTT.

The CDR3 spells CASSSLAGAAVTEQFF. In nucleotides, the CDR3 is TGTGCCAGCAGTTCTCTAGCGGGGGCCGCCGTAACTGAGCAGTTCTTC. The chain links TRBV9 to TRBJ2-1; TRBD2 agrees at 10 bases. The CDR3 consists of 16 residues. Germline assignment: CDR1 SGDLS and CDR2 YYNGEE. The J segment lost 9 bases and the V segment lost 5 bases, leaving 14 bases of the junction unmatched.

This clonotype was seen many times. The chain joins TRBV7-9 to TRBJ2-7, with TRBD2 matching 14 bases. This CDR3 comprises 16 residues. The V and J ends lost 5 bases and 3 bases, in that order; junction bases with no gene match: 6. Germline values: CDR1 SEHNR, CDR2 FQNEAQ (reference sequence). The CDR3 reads CASSQTSGGANYEQYF. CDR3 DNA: TGTGCCAGCAGCCAGACTAGCGGGGGGGCAAACTACGAGCAGTACTTC.

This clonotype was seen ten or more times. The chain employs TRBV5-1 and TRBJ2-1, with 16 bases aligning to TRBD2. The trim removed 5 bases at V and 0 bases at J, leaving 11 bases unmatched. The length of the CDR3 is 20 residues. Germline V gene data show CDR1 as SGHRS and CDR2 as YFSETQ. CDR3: CASRSPGTSGGASSYNEQFF. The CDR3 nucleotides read TGCGCCAGCAGGTCGCCCGGGACTAGCGGGGGGGCCAGCTCCTACAATGAGCAGTTCTTC.

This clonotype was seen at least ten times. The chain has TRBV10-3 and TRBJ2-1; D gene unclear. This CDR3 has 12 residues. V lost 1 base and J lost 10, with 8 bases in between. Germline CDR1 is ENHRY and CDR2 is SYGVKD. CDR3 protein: CAISEWAVEQFF. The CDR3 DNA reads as TGTGCCATCAGTGAGTGGGCGGTAGAGCAGTTCTTC.

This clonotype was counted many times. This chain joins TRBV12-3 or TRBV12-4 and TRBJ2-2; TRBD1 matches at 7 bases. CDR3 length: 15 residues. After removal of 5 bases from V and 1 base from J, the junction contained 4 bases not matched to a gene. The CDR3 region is CASSLRQGNTGELFF. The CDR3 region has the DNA TGTGCCAGCAGTCTAAGACAGGGGAACACCGGGGAGCTGTTTTTT.

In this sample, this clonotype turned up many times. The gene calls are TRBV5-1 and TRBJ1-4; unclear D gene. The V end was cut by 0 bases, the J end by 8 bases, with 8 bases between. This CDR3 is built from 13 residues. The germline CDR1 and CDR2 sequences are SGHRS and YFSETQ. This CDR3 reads CASSLGALEKLFF. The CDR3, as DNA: TGCGCCAGCAGCTTGGGGGCTCTCGAAAAACTGTTTTTT.

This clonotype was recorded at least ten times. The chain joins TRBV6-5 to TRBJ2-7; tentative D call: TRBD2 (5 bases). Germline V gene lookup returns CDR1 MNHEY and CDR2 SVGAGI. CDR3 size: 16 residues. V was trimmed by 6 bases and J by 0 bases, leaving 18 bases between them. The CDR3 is CASSFIGAASSYEQYF. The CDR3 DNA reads TGTGCCAGCAGCTTTATCGGAGCGGCGAGCTCCTACGAGCAGTACTTC.

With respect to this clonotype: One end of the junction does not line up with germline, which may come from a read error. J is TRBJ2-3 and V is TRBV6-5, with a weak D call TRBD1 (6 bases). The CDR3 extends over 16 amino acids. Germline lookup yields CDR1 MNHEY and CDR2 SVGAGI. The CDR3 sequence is CASSYSQGSSTDTRYF. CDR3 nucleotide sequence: TGTGCCAGCAGTTACTCACAGGGTTCTAGCACAGATACGCGGTATTTT.

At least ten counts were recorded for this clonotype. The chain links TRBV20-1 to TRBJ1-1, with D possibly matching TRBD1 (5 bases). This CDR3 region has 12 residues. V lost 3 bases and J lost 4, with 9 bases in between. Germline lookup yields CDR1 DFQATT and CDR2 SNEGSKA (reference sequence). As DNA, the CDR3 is TGCAGTGCTAGGGGGCCCCCCACTGAAGCTTTCTTT. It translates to CSARGPPTEAFF.

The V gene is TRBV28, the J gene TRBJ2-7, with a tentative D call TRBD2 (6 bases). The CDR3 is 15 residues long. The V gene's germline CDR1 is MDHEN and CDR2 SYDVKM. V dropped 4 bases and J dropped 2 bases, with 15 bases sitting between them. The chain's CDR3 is CASSSDRLGAYEQYF. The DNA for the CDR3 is TGTGCCAGCAGTTCGGACCGACTAGGAGCCTACGAGCAGTACTTC.

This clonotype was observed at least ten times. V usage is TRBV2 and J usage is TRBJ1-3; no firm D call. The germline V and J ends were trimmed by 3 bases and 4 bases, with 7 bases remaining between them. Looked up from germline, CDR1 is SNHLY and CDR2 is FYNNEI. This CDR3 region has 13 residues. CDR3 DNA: TGTGCCAGCAGTGAGATTCAGGGAAACACCATATATTTT. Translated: CASSEIQGNTIYF.

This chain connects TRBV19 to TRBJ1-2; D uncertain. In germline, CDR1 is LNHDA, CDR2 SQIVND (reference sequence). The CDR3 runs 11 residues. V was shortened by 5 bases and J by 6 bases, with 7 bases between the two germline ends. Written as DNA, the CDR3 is TGTGCCAGTAGTCGAGCGGATGGCTACACCTTC. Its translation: CASSRADGYTF.

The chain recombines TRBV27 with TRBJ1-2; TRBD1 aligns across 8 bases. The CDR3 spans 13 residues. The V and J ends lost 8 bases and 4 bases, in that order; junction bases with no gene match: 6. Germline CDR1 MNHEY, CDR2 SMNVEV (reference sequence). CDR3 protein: CASSGQGGYGYTF. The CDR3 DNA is TGTGCCAGCTCCGGACAGGGCGGCTATGGCTACACCTTC.

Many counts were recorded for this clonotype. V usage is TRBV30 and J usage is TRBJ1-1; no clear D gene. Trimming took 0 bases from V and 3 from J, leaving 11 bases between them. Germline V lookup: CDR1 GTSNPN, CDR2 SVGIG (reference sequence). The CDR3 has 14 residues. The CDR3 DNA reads TGTGCCTGGAGTGTTTGGGGAGTGGACACTGAAGCTTTCTTT. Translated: CAWSVWGVDTEAFF.

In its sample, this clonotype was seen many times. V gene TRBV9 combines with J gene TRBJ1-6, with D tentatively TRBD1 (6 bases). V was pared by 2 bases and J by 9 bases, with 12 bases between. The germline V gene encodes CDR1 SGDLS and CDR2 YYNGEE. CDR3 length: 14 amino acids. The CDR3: CASSVMTGLSPLHF. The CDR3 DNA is TGTGCCAGCAGCGTCATGACAGGACTTTCACCCCTCCACTTT.

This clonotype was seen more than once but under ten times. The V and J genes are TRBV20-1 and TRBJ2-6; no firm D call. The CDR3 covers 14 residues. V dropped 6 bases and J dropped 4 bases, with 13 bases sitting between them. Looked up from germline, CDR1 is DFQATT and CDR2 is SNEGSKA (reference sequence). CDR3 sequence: CSAKGVYGANVLTF. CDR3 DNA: TGCAGTGCAAAAGGAGTTTACGGGGCCAACGTCCTGACTTTC.

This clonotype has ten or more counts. CDR3 nucleotides: TGTGCCAGCAGTTCCGTTGGGGAGGGGTTAGGCACTGAAGCTTTCTTT. Protein product: CASSSVGEGLGTEAFF. The rearrangement joins TRBV12-3 or TRBV12-4 to TRBJ1-1; D possibly corresponds to TRBD1 (5 bases). V shed 4 bases and J shed 4 bases, with 19 bases lying between them. The CDR3 covers 16 residues.

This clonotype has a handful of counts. The CDR3 DNA reads TGCAGTGCTTTGTCTATGACACGGGGGGCGAATGAGCAGTTCTTC. Its protein product is CSALSMTRGANEQFF. V and J are TRBV20-1 and TRBJ2-1; D is perhaps TRBD2 (7 bases). The CDR3 length is 15 residues. Trimming shortened V by 5 bases and J by 7 bases, and 21 bases separated the two germline ends. The germline CDR1 and CDR2 sequences are DFQATT and SNEGSKA (reference sequence).

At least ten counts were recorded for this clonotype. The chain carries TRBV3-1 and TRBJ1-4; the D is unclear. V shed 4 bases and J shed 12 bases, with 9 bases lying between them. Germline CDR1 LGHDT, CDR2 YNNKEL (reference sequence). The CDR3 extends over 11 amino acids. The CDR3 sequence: CASSPGQQLFF. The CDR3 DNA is TGTGCCAGCAGCCCCGGCCAGCAACTGTTTTTT.

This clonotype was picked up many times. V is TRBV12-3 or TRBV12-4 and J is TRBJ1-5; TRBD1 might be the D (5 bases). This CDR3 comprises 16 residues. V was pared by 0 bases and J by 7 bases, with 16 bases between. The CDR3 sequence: CASSLAGEGAGQPQHF. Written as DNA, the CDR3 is TGTGCCAGCAGTTTAGCCGGTGAAGGGGCCGGGCAGCCCCAGCATTTT.

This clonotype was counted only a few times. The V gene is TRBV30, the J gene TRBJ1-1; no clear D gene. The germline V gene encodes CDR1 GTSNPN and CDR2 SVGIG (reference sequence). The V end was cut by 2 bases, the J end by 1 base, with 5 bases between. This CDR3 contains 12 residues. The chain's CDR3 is CAWSTANTEAFF. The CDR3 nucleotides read TGTGCCTGGAGTACCGCGAACACTGAAGCTTTCTTT.

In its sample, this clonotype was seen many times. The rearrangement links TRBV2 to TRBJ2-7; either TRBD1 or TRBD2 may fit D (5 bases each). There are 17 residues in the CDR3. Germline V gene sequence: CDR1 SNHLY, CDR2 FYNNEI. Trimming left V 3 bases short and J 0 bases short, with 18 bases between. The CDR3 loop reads CASSEQSEGSISYEQYF. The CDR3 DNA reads TGTGCCAGCAGTGAGCAGTCAGAGGGGTCCATCTCCTACGAGCAGTACTTC.

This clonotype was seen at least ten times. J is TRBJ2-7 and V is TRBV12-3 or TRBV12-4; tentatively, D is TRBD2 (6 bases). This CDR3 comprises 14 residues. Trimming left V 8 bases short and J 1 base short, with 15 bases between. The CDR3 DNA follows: TGTGCCAGCCGCCCGGATAGCGGTTCCTACGAGCAGTACTTC. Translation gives CASRPDSGSYEQYF.